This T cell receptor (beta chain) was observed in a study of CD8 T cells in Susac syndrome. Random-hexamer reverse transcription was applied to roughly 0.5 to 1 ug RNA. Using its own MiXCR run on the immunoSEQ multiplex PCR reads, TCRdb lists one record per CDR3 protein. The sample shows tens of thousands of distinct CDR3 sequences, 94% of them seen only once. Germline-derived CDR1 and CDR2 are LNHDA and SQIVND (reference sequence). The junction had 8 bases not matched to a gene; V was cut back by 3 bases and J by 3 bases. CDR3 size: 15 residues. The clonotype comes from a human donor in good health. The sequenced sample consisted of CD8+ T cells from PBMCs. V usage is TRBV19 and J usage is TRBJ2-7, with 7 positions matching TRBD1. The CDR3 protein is CASSMGSGGNYEQYF. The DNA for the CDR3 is TGTGCCAGTAGTATGGGGTCAGGGGGTAACTACGAGCAGTACTTC.